This T cell receptor beta chain was obtained from a study of post-analysis software for immune sequencing data. Across the whole study: Clinical courses comprised relapsing-remitting, secondary progressive and progressive-relapsing multiple sclerosis.

Study-level points and caveats: Co-batched samples clustered tightly together by F measure. Multiple sclerosis was associated with a significant reduction in normalized Chao1 diversity relative to controls. Roughly five TRBV segments appeared more often in patients than in controls, and TRBV5-6, TRBV5-1 and TRBV20-1 were among these.

Every TCR beta cDNA library bore unique molecular identifiers. Starting from roughly 1.1 to 9.2 million T cells, the study yielded roughly 0.5 million cDNA molecules. TCRdb passed the PCR reads through MiXCR, listing each CDR3 protein once. The repertoire consists of about 200,000 distinct CDR3 sequences, with 25% to 30% occurring once and the leading ten covering about 3.7%. V lost 4 bases, J lost 10 bases, and 13 bases stayed unmatched. CDR1 is DFQATT, CDR2 SNEGSKA, per germline (reference sequence). This CDR3 region has 14 residues. This clonotype was picked up many times. Its specificity is not known.

The sequence was collected from a girl between 2 and 17 years old with multiple sclerosis. The V and J genes are TRBV20-1 and TRBJ2-1, with TRBD2 matching 7 bases. Material for sequencing was blood. The CDR3 reads CSATGIAGEREQFF. CDR3 nucleotide sequence: TGCAGTGCTACCGGAATAGCGGGCGAAAGGGAGCAGTTCTTC.